This T cell receptor beta chain was captured in a study of post-analysis software for immune sequencing data. Unique molecular identifiers were carried by the TCR beta cDNA libraries. TCRdb independently ran MiXCR on the PCR reads; one entry per CDR3 protein. This table holds about 160,000 distinct CDR3 sequences, 35% to 40% found once. General study findings and limits: Batch-mates among the samples co-clustered strongly by F measure. The five TRBV segments detected at higher frequency in patients than in controls included TRBV5-6, TRBV5-1 and TRBV20-1.

This CDR3 has 20 residues. V dropped 2 bases and J dropped 0; count of bases not matched to a gene: 12. Germline V gene lookup returns CDR1 SGHRS and CDR2 YFSETQ. Turning to this clonotype: What it recognizes is unknown.

The rearrangement links TRBV5-1 to TRBJ2-2, with 11 bases lining up with TRBD2. The sample was blood, taken after autologous hematopoietic stem cell transplantation. The receptor comes from a girl between 10 and 17 years old with multiple sclerosis. The CDR3 nucleotides read TGCGCCAGCAGCTTTCCACCGGGACTAGCGGATGAACCGAACACCGGGGAGCTGTTTTTT. Its protein is CASSFPPGLADEPNTGELFF. Drawing the rest from reference TRBV5-1 and TRBJ2-2, the complete variable domain is KAGVTQTPRYLIKTRGQQVTLSCSPISGHRSVSWYQQTPGQGLQFLFEYFSETQRNKGNFPGRFSGRQFSNSRSEMNVSTLELGDSALYLCASSFPPGLADEPNTGELFFGEGSRLTVL.